The present T cell receptor (beta chain) was sequenced within a study of shared clonotypes between healthy human individuals (TCRdb year 2020). For the study in its entirety: The cohort included a few men and a couple of women between 18 and 49 years of age. To estimate repertoire size and how much clonotype sharing occurs between individuals, the study deeply sequenced the blood TCR repertoires of five healthy adults. Each donor's leukapheresis produced roughly between roughly 0.85 and 10 billion PBMCs. Different laboratories and diverse techniques were used to prepare libraries and sequence TCR repertoires, to increase sequencing depth and limit assay-specific biases.

About this clone itself: The specificity of this receptor is unknown. No per-base quality is available; no much larger clone lies one base away.

The V end loses 0 bases and the J end loses 2 bases, and a stretch of 13 bases separates them. The CDR3 has 16 amino acids, counting the end cysteine and phenylalanine. The read is trimmed to its CDR3 DNA, 48 bases read in frame from base 1. CDR1 and CDR2, per the germline V gene, are SGHRS and YFSETQ. TCR CDR3 regions were amplified from genomic DNA by multiplex PCR using the deep immunoSEQ assay. Extracted genomic DNA from each cell subset was spread evenly across all wells of several immunoSEQ 96-well plates, with each plate serving as a replicate. For unsorted PBMC, roughly 0.3 ug genomic DNA, equal to about 30,000 T cell genomes, was loaded into each replicate PCR. Genomic DNA from unsorted PBMC was sequenced over ten immunoSEQ deep assay plates. Purified libraries were quantified with a Qubit 3.0 fluorometer, sized on a Bioanalyzer 2100, and re-quantified with the KAPA Library Quantification kit. Every immunoSEQ 96-well plate was sequenced on a separate single-read 150-cycle Illumina NextSeq 550 flow cell. Regarding the original processing steps: Because the immunoSEQ output included only junctional sequences and no quality scores, the filtering could not be the same as the filtering used for full-length reads. Sequences were annotated with PyIR, a Python wrapper for IgBLAST v1.9, and V/J genes and CDR3 were assigned using IMGT germline references. Any read was removed if the V/J assignment was weak (E-value above 1e-6), the CDR3 was missing, or the read contained stop codons, out-of-frame junctions, or ambiguous translated residues. V3J clonotypes were defined as sequences sharing an identical inferred V gene, J gene, and CDR3 amino acid sequence. To compute the percentage overlap between repertoires, the number of shared unique clonotypes was divided by the size of the smaller repertoire. Richness of each repertoire was evaluated using RTK rarefaction, the Chao1 estimator, and Recon v2.1 estimates of unobserved clonotypes. Entries here come from immuneACCESS through TCRdb and include only in-frame sequences with V and J called. Some clones fail to appear in such tables; in the studies checked, an unresolved V gene covers under half of the shortfall, and the cause of the remainder is unknown. That table is the source of V, J and clone size, and D and trimming were worked out from the DNA. The sample table shows about 480,000 clones, and approximately 85% are seen once. Of the sample, 10% to 15% is held by the ten largest clones.

General study outcomes and caveats: Because the study included only a small number of donors, the genetic and exposure-history diversity represented was limited. Based on pairwise subsampling, the degree of clonotype sharing among donors was expected to be affected by sequencing depth. Only blood was sampled, and tissue TCR repertoires likely differ from those in blood.

Healthy HIV-negative adults with no recently reported acute infections or vaccinations were included as donors. Every donor was a Caucasian adult residing in Nashville, Tennessee, USA. For unsorted samples, approximately 89 million PBMCs were counted, and genomic DNA was extracted using the QIAamp DNA Blood Mini kit. After blood collection by leukapheresis, PBMCs were isolated using Ficoll-Histopaque density gradient centrifugation and then cryopreserved in the vapor phase of liquid nitrogen. This clonotype was obtained from a woman in her forties in good health. Some clones in this sample may be carry-over from other donors' samples. The rearranged segments are TRBV5-1 and TRBJ2-3, and perhaps TRBD2 as D gene, on 6 matching bases. Specimen: PBMCs. The CDR3 loop reads CASSLAGGSLTDTQYF. The nucleotide sequence is TGCGCCAGCAGCTTGGCCGGGGGTTCCCTCACAGATACGCAGTATTTT.